The entry below gives a single T cell receptor (beta chain) sequence along with its context. The authors' processing: Reference gene primer amplification in the assay estimated nucleated cell counts. Some clones are missing from TCRdb's copy, which holds only in-frame ones; the method was immunoSEQ multiplex PCR. D and trimming were read from the DNA, whereas the V and J calls and clone size are those reported in that table. Among some 100,000 clones listed, around 83% were seen once. V shed 4 bases and J shed 0 bases, with 15 bases lying between them. CDR3 size: 15 residues. The germline gives CDR1 SQVTM, CDR2 ANQGSEA. The sample comes from a study of blood T cell repertoires in COVID-19.

The genes are TRBV29-1 and TRBJ2-5; the D gene is possibly TRBD1 (6 bases). The sample consisted of peripheral blood. This sequence originates from a woman aged 80 or older with active or convalescent COVID-19. The CDR3 coding sequence is TGCAGCGTTGCTCTTGGGGGCTCGTACCAAGAGACCCAGTACTTC. Translating it yields CSVALGGSYQETQYF. The full variable domain, its missing parts supplied by reference TRBV29-1 and TRBJ2-5, is SAVISQKPSRDICQRGTSLTIQCQVDSQVTMMFWYRQQPGQSLTLIATANQGSEATYESGFVIDKFPISRPNLTFSTLTVSNMSPEDSSIYLCSVALGGSYQETQYFGPGTRLLVL.